This TCR beta chain was observed in a study of cytomegalovirus exposure and HLA in healthy donors. As concerns this clone: Its target is unknown.

V gave up 4 bases and J gave up 2 bases, with 19 bases separating them. Looked up from germline, CDR1 is SGHVS and CDR2 is FQNEAQ. This CDR3 is 17 amino acids long. Vbeta (60) and Jbeta (13) primers were used in the PCR. Data came from immunoSEQ multiplex PCR; TCRdb stores just in-frame clones and leaves some out. Of 110,000 to 150,000 clones detected, roughly 75% appear once; the ten largest clones hold 2.5% to 3.5%. Points from the study as a whole: Compared with the roughly 700-donor mean, an Asian-associated ancestry cluster reportedly had fewer N-insertions, according to a later analysis. Earlier analysis found most TCR beta V segments productive about 90% or about 30% of the time.

The sample consisted of PBMCs. The TCR sequence derives from a female donor in good health and CMV-seronegative. The V and J genes are TRBV7-8 and TRBJ2-3; a weak D match, TRBD2 (5 bases). Written as DNA, the CDR3 is TGTGCCAGCAGCTCGATGCTCGTCGAAGCGGACACAGATACGCAGTATTTT. This translates into CASSSMLVEADTDTQYF.